This T cell receptor (beta chain) is drawn from a study of OX40 agonist ivuxolimab in advanced cancers. Overall study context: It was permissible to have had prior anti-PD-1, anti-PD-L1 or anti-CTLA-4 therapy, and over 35% had some.

Points from the study as a whole: CD4+ T cells averaged fewer expanded clones than CD8+ T cells.

Sequencing used immunoSEQ multiplex PCR; TCRdb keeps in-frame clones, though not all of them. This sample has 14,000 or so clones, with roughly 71% found just once. Of note for this clone: Its antigen is as yet unknown.

Looked up from germline, CDR1 is SGDLS and CDR2 is YYNGEE. This CDR3 is built from 15 residues. The V end was cut by 4 bases, the J end by 5 bases, with 15 bases between. At baseline, cycle 4 day 1, and cycle 7 day 1, blood was sampled. The starting material was CD4+ or CD8+ T cells sorted from blood, obtained in a trial of the OX40 agonist ivuxolimab. The receptor was derived from an adult with an advanced solid tumor such as melanoma, head and neck, liver or kidney cancer. The chain uses TRBV9 and TRBJ1-4; D is uncertain. In nucleotides, the CDR3 is TGTGCCAGCAGCCCATTCGGGTCAATCAATGAAAAACTGTTTTTT. This gives the protein CASSPFGSINEKLFF.